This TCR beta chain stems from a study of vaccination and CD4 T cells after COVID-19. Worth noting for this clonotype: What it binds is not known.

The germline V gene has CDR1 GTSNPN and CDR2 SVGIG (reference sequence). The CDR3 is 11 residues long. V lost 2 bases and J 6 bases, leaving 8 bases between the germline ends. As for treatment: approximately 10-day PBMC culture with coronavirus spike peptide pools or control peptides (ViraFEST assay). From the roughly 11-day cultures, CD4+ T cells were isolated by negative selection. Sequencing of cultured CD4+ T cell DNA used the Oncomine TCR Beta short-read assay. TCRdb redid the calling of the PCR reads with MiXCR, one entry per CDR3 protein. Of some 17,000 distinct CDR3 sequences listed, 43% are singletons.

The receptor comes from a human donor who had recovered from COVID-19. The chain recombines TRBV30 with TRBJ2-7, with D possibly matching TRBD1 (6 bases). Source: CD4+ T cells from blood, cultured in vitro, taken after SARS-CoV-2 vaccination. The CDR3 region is CAWSTGFEQYF. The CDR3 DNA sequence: TGTGCCTGGAGTACAGGGTTCGAGCAGTACTTC.